This TCR beta chain was sequenced in a study of blood T cell repertoires in COVID-19. This clone has just one count. Seattle enrolled patients during active infection and tracked them longitudinally. Original handling: Estimation of nucleated cell counts relied on the amplification of reference gene primers. Generated by immunoSEQ multiplex PCR, the TCRdb table keeps only in-frame clones and is missing some. The DNA was the basis for D and trimming; V, J and clone size are from that table. The data contain around 100,000 clones, under 90% of them singletons. The source material was peripheral blood. The sequence was obtained from a man aged 55 to 69 with COVID-19, enrolled during active disease.

The DNA of the CDR3 is TGTGCCAGCAGCTTAGATCGTTTCCACGAGCAGTACTTC. Protein product: CASSLDRFHEQYF. The gene calls are TRBV11-2 and TRBJ2-7; no firm D call. V was shortened by 0 bases and J by 5 bases, with 8 bases between the two germline ends. Germline assignment: CDR1 SGHAT and CDR2 FQNNGV. This CDR3 contains 13 residues. Full variable domain (missing parts from reference TRBV11-2 and TRBJ2-7): EAGVAQSPRYKIIEKRQSVAFWCNPISGHATLYWYQQILGQGPKLLIQFQNNGVVDDSQLPKDRFSAERLKGVDSTLKIQPAKLEDSAVYLCASSLDRFHEQYFGPGTRLTVT.